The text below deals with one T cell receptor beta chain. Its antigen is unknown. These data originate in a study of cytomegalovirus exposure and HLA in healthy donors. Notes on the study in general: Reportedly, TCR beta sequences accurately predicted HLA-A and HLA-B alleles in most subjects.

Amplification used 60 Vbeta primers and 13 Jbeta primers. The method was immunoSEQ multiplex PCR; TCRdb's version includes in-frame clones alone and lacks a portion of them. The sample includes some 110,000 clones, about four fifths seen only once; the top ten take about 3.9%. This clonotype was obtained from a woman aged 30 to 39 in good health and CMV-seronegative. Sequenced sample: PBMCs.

CDR3: CATSLKPRDRSNQPQHF. CDR3 DNA sequence: TGTGCCACCAGCTTAAAACCCCGGGACAGGTCCAATCAGCCCCAGCATTTT. V and J are TRBV15 and TRBJ1-5; the match to TRBD1 covers 8 bases. J lost 3 bases, V lost 5 bases, and 12 bases had no gene match. Germline values: CDR1 LNHNV, CDR2 YYDKDF (reference sequence). The CDR3 loop spans 17 amino acids.